This T cell receptor (beta chain) was documented in a study of blood T cell repertoires in COVID-19. Study context: T cells, B-cell-depleted T cells, or PBMCs provided the cDNA or gDNA that served as material.

Assay: immunoSEQ multiplex PCR; the TCRdb copy retains only in-frame clones and omits some. The repertoire holds over 80,000 clones, roughly 88% seen once, with roughly 2.8% in the top ten. With 3 bases removed from V and 0 bases from J, the gap between germline ends came to 16 bases. The CDR3 totals 17 residues. Germline assignment: CDR1 SGDLS and CDR2 YYNGEE. The V and J genes are TRBV9 and TRBJ1-3; no clear D gene. This sequence was found in a woman older than 75 with acute or convalescent COVID-19. The sample consisted of peripheral blood. The CDR3: CASSASPTQDSGNTIYF. The DNA of the CDR3 is TGTGCCAGCAGCGCCTCCCCCACGCAGGACTCTGGAAACACCATATATTTT. Variable domain in full (rest from reference TRBV9 and TRBJ1-3): DSGVTQTPKHLITATGQRVTLRCSPRSGDLSVYWYQQSLDQGLQFLIQYYNGEERAKGNILERFSAQQFPDLHSELNLSSLELGDSALYFCASSASPTQDSGNTIYFGEGSWLTVV.